This T cell receptor beta chain was sequenced during a study of shared clonotypes between healthy human individuals. Overall study: Each donor contributed plates that comprised three CD4 naive, three CD4 memory, two CD8 naive and one CD8 memory. General observations from the study: It was only blood that was sampled, and tissue repertoires likely differ.

Naive CD8 cells comprised CD45RO-negative, CCR7-positively selected cells, excluding terminally differentiated effector memory CD45RA+ cells. A note on this clone: Its antigen is not known.

The method was immunoSEQ multiplex PCR; TCRdb's version includes in-frame clones alone and lacks a portion of them. The sample has nearly 2 million clones; about 95% are singletons. The origin of this receptor is a man aged 18 to 29 in good health. The sequencing input was naive CD8+ T cells sorted from blood.

This chain's CDR3 is CASSQVREGNTIYF. CDR3 bases: TGCGCCAGCAGCCAAGTCAGGGAGGGAAACACCATATATTTT. The J gene is TRBJ1-3, the V gene TRBV4-1; D is perhaps TRBD1 (5 bases). Germline CDR1 and CDR2: MGHRA and YSYEKL. V shed 1 base and J shed 4 bases, with 8 bases lying between them. This CDR3 is 14 amino acids long.